The next 18 T cell receptor beta chains were all read from a single sample in a study of OX40 agonist ivuxolimab in advanced cancers. Using immunoSEQ multiplex PCR, the repertoire was profiled, and TCRdb retains in-frame clones only, with some absent. Among about 9,500 clones listed, around three fifths were seen once. This material consisted of CD4+ or CD8+ T cells sorted from blood, taken in a trial of the OX40 agonist ivuxolimab. The origin of the receptors is an adult with an advanced solid tumor such as melanoma, head and neck, liver or kidney cancer.

This sequence joins TRBV19 and TRBJ2-7; the match to TRBD2 covers 15 bases. Looked up from germline, CDR1 is LNHDA and CDR2 is SQIVND (reference sequence). The trim removed 4 bases at V and 4 bases at J, leaving 5 bases unmatched. The CDR3 spans 16 residues. The CDR3 loop is CASSTGLAGGIYEQYF. In DNA, the CDR3 is TGTGCCAGTAGTACGGGACTAGCGGGGGGAATTTACGAGCAGTACTTC.

This sequence joins TRBV2 and TRBJ1-5; D gene unclear. The CDR3 extends over 16 amino acids. Germline CDR1 reads SNHLY; CDR2 reads FYNNEI. Trimming took off 7 bases at V and 0 bases at J, with 16 bases between the two ends. CDR3 sequence reads: CASNGGKEYSNQPQHF. The CDR3 DNA reads as TGTGCCAGCAATGGTGGAAAGGAATATAGCAATCAGCCCCAGCATTTT.

The chain recombines TRBV5-1 with TRBJ2-7; perhaps TRBD2 as D (7 bases). Trimming stripped 0 bases from V and 4 bases from J, with 14 bases between. The CDR3 loop spans 15 amino acids. Germline CDR1 is SGHRS and CDR2 is YFSETQ. CDR3 DNA sequence: TGCGCCAGCAGCTTGGGTGCGGGGGCCCAATACGAGCAGTACTTC. It specifies CASSLGAGAQYEQYF. The full variable domain, completed using reference TRBV5-1 and TRBJ2-7, is KAGVTQTPRYLIKTRGQQVTLSCSPISGHRSVSWYQQTPGQGLQFLFEYFSETQRNKGNFPGRFSGRQFSNSRSEMNVSTLELGDSALYLCASSLGAGAQYEQYFGPGTRLTVT.

This clone was seen a few times. The V gene is TRBV25-1, the J gene TRBJ2-1; a possible D gene is TRBD1 (6 bases). The germline V gene has CDR1 MGHDK and CDR2 SYGVNS. V was cut by 2 bases and J by 4 bases, with 9 bases left in between. The length of the CDR3 is 14 residues. CDR3 protein: CASSEQGSYNEQFF. In DNA form, the CDR3 reads TGTGCCAGCAGTGAACAGGGGAGTTACAATGAGCAGTTCTTC.

This clone is medium-sized (0.01 to 0.1%) in the sample. The chain has TRBV13 and TRBJ1-2; no reliable D call. CDR1 and CDR2 (germline): PRHDT, FYEKMQ (reference sequence). Trimming took off 0 bases at V and 5 bases at J, with 10 bases between the two ends. The CDR3 extends over 14 amino acids. The CDR3 sequence is CASSLGSGGYGYTF. The CDR3 bases are TGTGCCAGCAGCTTAGGGTCAGGAGGGTATGGCTACACCTTC.

The V call is TRBV9, the J call TRBJ2-5; the match to TRBD1 covers 9 bases. CDR1 is SGDLS, CDR2 YYNGEE, per germline. The CDR3 totals 17 residues. V trimming: 4 bases; J trimming: 5 bases; junction bases outside the gene matches: 15. The CDR3: CASSPSPGQGGWETQYF. CDR3 DNA sequence: TGTGCCAGCAGCCCTAGCCCGGGACAGGGCGGGTGGGAGACCCAGTACTTC.

The chain couples TRBV6-5 to TRBJ2-2; TRBD2 might be the D (5 bases). Looked up from germline, CDR1 is MNHEY and CDR2 is SVGAGI. V lost 6 bases to trimming and J lost 5 bases, with 16 bases between them. The CDR3 extends over 15 amino acids. Written as DNA, the CDR3 is TGTGCCAGCAGCCTCACTAGGTGGGGAACCGGGGAGCTGTTTTTT. It translates to CASSLTRWGTGELFF.

V gene TRBV6-5 combines with J gene TRBJ2-1; 13 bases map to TRBD2. From germline, CDR1 is MNHEY and CDR2 SVGAGI. V lost 2 bases, J lost 8 bases, and 6 bases stayed unmatched. This CDR3 is built from 16 residues. CDR3 DNA: TGTGCCAGCAGTTACACCGGACTAGCGGGGGCCCATGAGCAGTTCTTC. Its translation: CASSYTGLAGAHEQFF.

V is TRBV11-2 and J is TRBJ2-7, with TRBD1 matching 7 bases. Germline V lookup: CDR1 SGHAT, CDR2 FQNNGV. V was clipped by 2 bases and J by 2 bases; unmatched bases: 3. The CDR3 is 14 amino acids. In DNA, the CDR3 is TGTGCCAGCAGCTTATCGGGACAGCCCTACGAGCAGTACTTC. This codes for CASSLSGQPYEQYF.

The chain has TRBV27 and TRBJ2-6; the D is unclear. This CDR3 region has 15 residues. Germline CDR1 MNHEY, CDR2 SMNVEV (reference sequence). V dropped 1 base and J dropped 0 bases, with 4 bases sitting between them. The CDR3 nucleotides read TGTGCCAGCAGTTTATGGGCCTCTGGGGCCAACGTCCTGACTTTC. This sequence encodes CASSLWASGANVLTF.

The chain links TRBV10-2 to TRBJ2-2; D ambiguous. The germline gives CDR1 WSHSY, CDR2 SAAADI. This CDR3 comprises 13 residues. The ends were cut back, 0 bases at V and 3 bases at J, with 2 bases in the middle. This CDR3 reads CASSESDTGELFF. The CDR3 region has the DNA TGCGCCAGCAGTGAGTCAGACACCGGGGAGCTGTTTTTT.

The V call is TRBV9, the J call TRBJ2-7; D possibly corresponds to TRBD2 (6 bases). Trimming removed 0 bases from V and 3 bases from J, with 7 bases in between. The germline V gene has CDR1 SGDLS and CDR2 YYNGEE. CDR3 size: 13 residues. In nucleotides, the CDR3 is TGTGCCAGCAGCGTAGCGGGGGACTACGAGCAGTACTTC. It is translated as CASSVAGDYEQYF.

The V call is TRBV29-1, the J call TRBJ2-7; 8 nucleotides align to TRBD2. Germline trimming cut 7 bases from V and 3 bases from J; bases unmatched to any gene: 8. The CDR3 is 13 amino acids. Germline V lookup: CDR1 SQVTM, CDR2 ANQGSEA. In DNA form, the CDR3 reads TGCAGCGCTGTAGCGGGAAAACTCTACGAGCAGTACTTC. It yields the protein CSAVAGKLYEQYF.

V gene TRBV5-1 combines with J gene TRBJ1-4; TRBD1 is a possible D gene (6 bases). The V end lost 0 bases, the J end lost 0 bases, and 15 bases lay between the germline ends. The CDR3 totals 18 residues. Germline lookup yields CDR1 SGHRS and CDR2 YFSETQ. In nucleotides, the CDR3 is TGCGCCAGCAGCTTGGAGGTGGCGGACAGATCAACTAATGAAAAACTGTTTTTT. This translates into CASSLEVADRSTNEKLFF.

For the CDR3, the DNA is TGTGCCAGCAGTGAATCAAGGGGACAGCCCGGGGATGGCTACACCTTC. Translating gives CASSESRGQPGDGYTF. V usage is TRBV6-1 and J usage is TRBJ1-2; 7 positions agree with TRBD1. This CDR3 comprises 16 residues. The germline V gene encodes CDR1 MNHNS and CDR2 SASEGT. Trimming removed 2 bases from V and 6 bases from J; junction bases left unmatched: 12.

This clone appeared once. This chain connects TRBV6-4 to TRBJ2-3; 11 nucleotides match TRBD1. The CDR3 is made up of 14 amino acids. Germline lookup yields CDR1 MRHNA and CDR2 SNTAGT. With V trimmed by 2 bases and J by 6 bases, 1 base remained unmatched. Written as DNA, the CDR3 is TGTGCCAGCAGTGACGGGACAGGGGGGGATACGCAGTATTTT. Protein: CASSDGTGGDTQYF.

The V and J genes are TRBV29-1 and TRBJ2-7; D perhaps matches TRBD1 (5 bases). CDR3 size: 12 residues. Trimming removed 1 base from V and 5 bases from J, with 9 bases in between. Germline V lookup: CDR1 SQVTM, CDR2 ANQGSEA. The CDR3, as DNA: TGCAGCGTTGAAGGGGGCAGGAACGAGCAGTACTTC. Translation gives CSVEGGRNEQYF.

The gene calls are TRBV9 and TRBJ2-5, with D possibly being TRBD1 or TRBD2 (5 bases each). Per germline, CDR1 SGDLS and CDR2 YYNGEE. The CDR3 consists of 17 residues. V shed 4 bases and J shed 3 bases, with 22 bases lying between them. The CDR3 here is CASSQRPGQGVEETQYF. CDR3 sequence (DNA): TGTGCCAGCAGCCAACGACCAGGGCAGGGAGTTGAAGAGACCCAGTACTTC.